The source of this T cell receptor (beta chain) is a study of T cells after yellow fever vaccination. Looked up from germline, CDR1 is MGHRA and CDR2 is YSYEKL. V lost 9 bases, J lost 6 bases, and 7 bases stayed unmatched. This CDR3 has 13 residues. A single record per CDR3 protein comes from TCRdb applying MiXCR to the 5' RACE reads. The table includes roughly 340,000 distinct CDR3 sequences, almost 4% detected once. Many counts were recorded for this clonotype. The sequences come from PBMCs, collected 5 days after the yellow fever booster vaccination. The sequence was collected from a man between 18 and 29 years old who received the YFV17D yellow fever vaccine. V and J are TRBV4-1 and TRBJ2-2, with TRBD1 matching over 7 bases. CDR3: CASGTVYPGELFF. The CDR3 DNA reads as TGCGCCAGTGGGACAGTTTACCCCGGGGAGCTGTTTTTT.